These 30 T cell receptor beta chains were all obtained from the same sample, sequenced in a study of cytotoxic CD8 clonotypes in ibrutinib-treated CLL. Clones were sequenced by immunoSEQ multiplex PCR, and TCRdb holds only the in-frame ones, with some missing. The table has under 30,000 clones, around 52% seen once; the top ten hold over 4.5%. Here the sequenced sample was PBMCs, taken before ibrutinib treatment. These receptors all come from a human donor with chronic lymphocytic leukemia.

In this sample, this clone turned up once. The gene calls are TRBV2 and TRBJ2-6; the D gene is possibly TRBD1 (5 bases). CDR1 and CDR2 from the germline V gene are SNHLY and FYNNEI. CDR3 size: 16 residues. The V gene lost 4 bases and the J gene lost 0 bases, with 10 bases spanning the gap. The CDR3 is CASSGDSHSGANVLTF. CDR3 sequence (DNA): TGTGCCAGCAGTGGTGACAGCCACTCTGGGGCCAACGTCCTGACTTTC.

The rearrangement joins TRBV7-6 to TRBJ2-1, with 11 bases identical to TRBD2. This CDR3 comprises 16 residues. Germline CDR1 reads SGHVS; CDR2 reads FNYEAQ. V was clipped by 5 bases and J by 4 bases; unmatched bases: 7. CDR3 coding DNA: TGTGCCAGCAGCCGTAGCGGGGGGGCGGGTTACAATGAGCAGTTCTTC. Translation: CASSRSGGAGYNEQFF. Supplemented by reference TRBV7-6 and TRBJ2-1, the full variable domain reads GAGVSQSPRYKVTKRGQDVALRCDPISGHVSLYWYRQALGQGPEFLTYFNYEAQQDKSGLPNDRFSAERPEGSISTLTIQRTEQRDSAMYRCASSRSGGAGYNEQFFGPGTRLTVL.

This rearrangement joins TRBV18 to TRBJ2-2, with D tentatively TRBD1 (6 bases). Germline V CDR1 and CDR2: KGHSH, LQKENI. This CDR3 region has 19 residues. The V and J ends lost 3 bases and 6 bases respectively, with 26 bases between them. CDR3 protein: CASSPGLGAGQRGAGELFF. The CDR3 DNA follows: TGTGCCAGCTCACCCGGTCTCGGGGCCGGACAGAGGGGTGCCGGGGAGCTGTTTTTT.

This rearrangement joins TRBV7-6 to TRBJ2-2; tentatively, D is TRBD1 (6 bases). V lost 2 bases, J lost 5 bases, and 21 bases lay in between. Germline values: CDR1 SGHVS, CDR2 FNYEAQ. The CDR3 is 18 amino acids. CDR3 protein: CASSLKTGTLKGTGELFF. CDR3 sequence (DNA): TGTGCCAGCAGCTTAAAAACCGGGACACTTAAGGGTACCGGGGAGCTGTTTTTT.

This clone was seen more than once but under ten times. The V call is TRBV5-1, the J call TRBJ2-7; possible D gene TRBD1, 6 bases. Germline CDR1 is SGHRS and CDR2 is YFSETQ. The CDR3 has 12 amino acids. V lost 0 bases and J 8 bases, leaving 9 bases between the germline ends. The CDR3 loop reads CASSLEGVKQYF. The CDR3 DNA sequence: TGCGCCAGCAGCTTGGAGGGGGTAAAGCAGTACTTC.

The rearrangement uses TRBV6-1 and TRBJ1-3; D not resolved. Deletions cut 3 bases from V and 0 bases from J, with 9 bases between. Germline V gives CDR1 MNHNS, CDR2 SASEGT. CDR3 length equals 15 residues. In nucleotides, the CDR3 is TGTGCCAGCAGTGAGGATGCCTACTCTGGAAACACCATATATTTT. This gives the protein CASSEDAYSGNTIYF.

This clone was seen more than once but under ten times. The rearrangement joins TRBV9 to TRBJ2-1, with D perhaps assigned TRBD1 or TRBD2 (6 bases each). Trimming pared 0 bases from V and 3 bases from J, leaving 19 bases between. The CDR3 extends over 18 amino acids. CDR1 is SGDLS and CDR2 is YYNGEE in the germline V gene. CDR3 sequence reads: CASSVDPLGGPLYNEQFF. The CDR3 DNA reads TGTGCCAGCAGCGTAGATCCGCTGGGGGGCCCCCTCTACAATGAGCAGTTCTTC.

The rearrangement joins TRBV6-5 to TRBJ2-7; perhaps D is TRBD1 or TRBD2 (5 bases each). This CDR3 has 15 amino acids. The V end lost 0 bases, the J end lost 2 bases, and 11 bases lay between the germline ends. CDR1 is MNHEY and CDR2 is SVGAGI in the germline V gene. CDR3 loop: CASSYSGRWAYEQYF. CDR3 DNA: TGTGCCAGCAGTTACTCGGGACGTTGGGCCTACGAGCAGTACTTC.

This chain uses TRBV28 with TRBJ2-1; 11 bases line up with TRBD1. Trimming cost V 9 bases and J 8 bases; bases outside gene matches: 3. This CDR3 is 12 amino acids long. Per germline, CDR1 MDHEN and CDR2 SYDVKM. The CDR3 bases are TGTGCCAGTGGGACAGGGGGTTATGAGCAGTTCTTC. This codes for CASGTGGYEQFF.

This clone counts as medium-sized. The chain combines TRBV6-1 with TRBJ2-7; 11 nucleotides match TRBD1. Germline loops: CDR1 MNHNS, CDR2 SASEGT. This CDR3 is 13 amino acids long. V shed 8 bases and J 6 bases; nucleotides not matched to a gene: 6. The CDR3 coding sequence is TGTGCCAGCCGCCCCGGGACAGGGGGCGAGCAGTACTTC. This encodes CASRPGTGGEQYF.

The gene calls are TRBV18 and TRBJ1-1, with 7 bases fitting TRBD1. After removal of 1 base from V and 4 bases from J, the junction contained 3 bases not matched to a gene. Looked up from germline, CDR1 is KGHSH and CDR2 is LQKENI. The CDR3 has 14 amino acids. This CDR3 is CASSPLQGLTEAFF. CDR3 coding DNA: TGTGCCAGCTCACCACTACAGGGGCTCACTGAAGCTTTCTTT.

In this sample, this clone turned up a few times. The chain links TRBV28 to TRBJ1-4; D remains unclear. Germline values: CDR1 MDHEN, CDR2 SYDVKM. CDR3 length: 13 amino acids. V was pared by 8 bases and J by 2 bases, with 9 bases between. CDR3 protein: CASVVPTNEKLFF. The CDR3 bases are TGTGCCAGCGTGGTTCCCACTAATGAAAAACTGTTTTTT. Full variable domain (rest looked up from reference TRBV28 and TRBJ1-4): DVKVTQSSRYLVKRTGEKVFLECVQDMDHENMFWYRQDPGLGLRLIYFSYDVKMKEKGDIPEGYSVSREKKERFSLILESASTNQTSMYLCASVVPTNEKLFFGSGTQLSVL.

This clone is judged medium-sized. V usage is TRBV11-3 and J usage is TRBJ2-3, with D perhaps assigned TRBD1 or TRBD2 (5 bases each). V shed 3 bases and J shed 12 bases, with 19 bases lying between them. Germline CDR1 is SGHNT and CDR2 is YENEEA. This CDR3 is built from 14 residues. In DNA, the CDR3 is TGTGCCAGCAGCTTTGGTGGGACGGACTCAAGACAGTATTTT. Protein sequence: CASSFGGTDSRQYF.

The count of this clone is one. The V call is TRBV15, the J call TRBJ2-7, with D possibly TRBD1 on 5 matching bases. Germline CDR1 LNHNV, CDR2 YYDKDF (reference sequence). V lost 9 bases to trimming and J lost 0 bases, with 15 bases between them. CDR3 length: 14 amino acids. The chain's CDR3 is CATKQGPSSYEQYF. The CDR3 nucleotides read TGTGCCACGAAGCAGGGCCCAAGCTCCTACGAGCAGTACTTC.

This clone has just one count. The chain links TRBV5-1 to TRBJ2-7, with TRBD1 matching over 8 bases. The J segment lost 6 bases and the V segment lost 0 bases, leaving 5 bases of the junction unmatched. The CDR3 loop spans 14 amino acids. Germline CDR1 and CDR2: SGHRS and YFSETQ. CDR3 in amino acids: CASSLVGQGREQYF. CDR3 DNA sequence: TGCGCCAGCAGCTTGGTTGGACAGGGTCGCGAGCAGTACTTC.

J is TRBJ2-5 and V is TRBV14; 9 bases line up with TRBD2. Unmatched junction bases numbered 6, after V lost 2 bases and J lost 5 bases. Germline V gene sequence: CDR1 SGHDN, CDR2 FVKESK. This CDR3 has 15 amino acids. As DNA, the CDR3 is TGTGCCAGCAGCCAACCTGGCGGGGGGGCGGAGACCCAGTACTTC. It yields the protein CASSQPGGGAETQYF.

The chain is built from TRBV19 and TRBJ2-2; D perhaps matches TRBD2 (5 bases). The length of the CDR3 is 18 residues. Trimming shortened V by 5 bases and J by 7 bases, and 26 bases separated the two germline ends. CDR1 and CDR2 from the germline V gene are LNHDA and SQIVND (reference sequence). CDR3 residues: CASSHHANEGRMGGELFF. The CDR3 DNA is TGTGCCAGTAGTCACCACGCCAATGAGGGTAGGATGGGCGGGGAGCTGTTTTTT.

The chain recombines TRBV6-1 with TRBJ2-7; the D gene is possibly TRBD1 (6 bases). This CDR3 has 14 residues. Germline CDR1 and CDR2: MNHNS and SASEGT. The ends were cut back, 6 bases at V and 5 bases at J, with 17 bases in the middle. CDR3: CASRLRGIGHEQYF. In DNA, the CDR3 is TGTGCCAGCAGGCTCAGGGGAATCGGCCACGAGCAGTACTTC.

The chain employs TRBV14 and TRBJ2-7, with D unclear. The germline CDR1 and CDR2 sequences are SGHDN and FVKESK. CDR3 length equals 12 residues. The ends were cut back, 1 base at V and 3 bases at J, with 4 bases in the middle. The CDR3 DNA sequence: TGTGCCAGCAGCCAAGTACTCTACGAGCAGTACTTC. It specifies CASSQVLYEQYF. Drawing the rest from reference TRBV14 and TRBJ2-7, the complete variable domain is EAGVTQFPSHSVIEKGQTVTLRCDPISGHDNLYWYRRVMGKEIKFLLHFVKESKQDESGMPNNRFLAERTGGTYSTLKVQPAELEDSGVYFCASSQVLYEQYFGPGTRLTVT.

This chain connects TRBV5-1 to TRBJ1-1; D is unresolved. This CDR3 comprises 13 residues. CDR1 and CDR2 (germline): SGHRS, YFSETQ. V dropped 4 bases and J dropped 2 bases, with 9 bases sitting between them. CDR3 nucleotides: TGCGCCAGCAGCATGGACGGTAACACTGAAGCTTTCTTT. It specifies CASSMDGNTEAFF.

This clone was recorded once. The chain combines TRBV7-2 with TRBJ1-6; a weak D match, TRBD1 (5 bases). The ends were cut back, 2 bases at V and 6 bases at J, with 11 bases in the middle. The length of the CDR3 is 15 residues. Germline lookup yields CDR1 SGHTA and CDR2 FQGNSA. CDR3 DNA sequence: TGTGCCAGCAGCTTAATGGGGCATGGTAATTCACCCCTCCACTTT. As protein: CASSLMGHGNSPLHF.

The V call is TRBV7-2, the J call TRBJ2-2; D unclear. The V gene lost 3 bases and the J gene lost 5 bases, with 19 bases spanning the gap. In germline, CDR1 is SGHTA, CDR2 FQGNSA. CDR3 length: 17 residues. The CDR3 reads CASSFFAAAVNTGELFF. The DNA for the CDR3 is TGTGCCAGCAGCTTCTTTGCGGCGGCAGTAAATACCGGGGAGCTGTTTTTT.

The chain links TRBV29-1 to TRBJ1-1, with D unresolved. The CDR3 extends over 15 amino acids. V lost 0 bases and J lost 1, with 12 bases in between. CDR1 SQVTM and CDR2 ANQGSEA come from the germline V gene. CDR3 nucleotide sequence: TGCAGCGTTGAAGATCTTCTCTACAGGAACACTGAAGCTTTCTTT. Translating it yields CSVEDLLYRNTEAFF.

The chain carries TRBV4-1 and TRBJ2-7; 7 bases align to TRBD2. This CDR3 has 15 residues. Per germline, CDR1 MGHRA and CDR2 YSYEKL. V shed 3 bases, J shed 3 bases, and the junction held 8 bases outside the gene matches. The chain's CDR3 is CASSQVSGAYYEQYF. The CDR3 bases are TGCGCCAGCAGCCAGGTGAGCGGGGCCTACTACGAGCAGTACTTC.

V gene TRBV19 combines with J gene TRBJ1-4, with D unclear. CDR1 LNHDA and CDR2 SQIVND come from the germline V gene (reference sequence). The CDR3 sequence is 13 residues long. V was trimmed by 6 bases and J by 5 bases, leaving 10 bases between them. CDR3 DNA: TGTGCCAGTAGCGGGGTCTTAAATGAAAAACTGTTTTTT. This gives the protein CASSGVLNEKLFF. The full variable domain, its missing parts supplied by reference TRBV19 and TRBJ1-4, is DGGITQSPKYLFRKEGQNVTLSCEQNLNHDAMYWYRQDPGQGLRLIYYSQIVNDFQKGDIAEGYSVSREKKESFPLTVTSAQKNPTAFYLCASSGVLNEKLFFGSGTQLSVL.

This chain joins TRBV18 and TRBJ1-5; 8 nucleotides line up with TRBD1. Germline CDR1 reads KGHSH; CDR2 reads LQKENI. The CDR3 contains 16 residues. J was trimmed by 2 bases and V by 2 bases; bases with no gene match: 5. The DNA for the CDR3 is TGTGCCAGCTCACCAGACAGGGGCTGGGGCAATCAGCCCCAGCATTTT. Translation gives CASSPDRGWGNQPQHF.

The chain combines TRBV28 with TRBJ2-7, with TRBD2 as a possible D gene (5 bases). CDR1 and CDR2 from the germline V gene are MDHEN and SYDVKM. Deletions cut 6 bases from V and 0 bases from J, with 24 bases between. The CDR3 consists of 18 residues. The CDR3 nucleotides are TGTGCCAGCAGCCAACTTGGAGGTAGCAGCTCCAGCTCCTACGAGCAGTACTTC. The encoded protein is CASSQLGGSSSSSYEQYF.

The chain combines TRBV11-3 with TRBJ2-5, with TRBD1 matching 10 bases. The V segment lost 3 bases and the J segment 5 bases; nucleotides outside the gene matches: 6. This CDR3 region has 15 residues. Germline CDR1 is SGHNT and CDR2 is YENEEA. The CDR3 loop reads CASSFVTGGGETQYF. The CDR3 DNA sequence: TGTGCCAGCAGCTTTGTGACAGGGGGCGGCGAGACCCAGTACTTC.

This clone turned up a few times. CDR3 in amino acids: CASSDRGHYEQYF. CDR3 nucleotides: TGTGCCAGCAGTGACAGGGGGCACTACGAGCAGTACTTC. The chain carries TRBV19 and TRBJ2-7, with TRBD1 identical over 10 bases. Trimming took 9 bases from V and 3 from J; bases not matched to a gene: 5. The CDR3 has 13 amino acids. Germline V CDR1 and CDR2: LNHDA, SQIVND (reference sequence).

The sample holds a few counts of this clone. The V call is TRBV4-1, the J call TRBJ1-2, with 7 bases lining up with TRBD1. Unmatched junction bases numbered 5, after V lost 3 bases and J lost 4 bases. The germline V gene encodes CDR1 MGHRA and CDR2 YSYEKL. The CDR3 is 14 amino acids. CDR3 protein: CASSHKGAGYGYTF. The DNA for the CDR3 is TGCGCCAGCAGCCATAAGGGGGCGGGCTATGGCTACACCTTC.